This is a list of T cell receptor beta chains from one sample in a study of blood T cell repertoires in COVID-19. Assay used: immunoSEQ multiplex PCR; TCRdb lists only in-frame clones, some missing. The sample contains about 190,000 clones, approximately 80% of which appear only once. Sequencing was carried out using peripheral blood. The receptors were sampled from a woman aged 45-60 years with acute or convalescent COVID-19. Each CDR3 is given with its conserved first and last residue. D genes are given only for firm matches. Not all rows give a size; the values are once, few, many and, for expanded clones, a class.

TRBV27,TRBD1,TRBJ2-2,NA,TGTGCCAGCAGTTATGGGACAGCGAACACCGGGGAGCTGTTTTTT,CASSYGTANTGELFF
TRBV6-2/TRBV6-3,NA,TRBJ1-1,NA,TGTGCCAGCAGTTTCCGGGGTACTGAAGCTTTCTTT,CASSFRGTEAFF
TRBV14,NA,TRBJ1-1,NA,TGTGCCAGCAGCCATATCCCGACAGACATGAACACTGAAGCTTTCTTT,CASSHIPTDMNTEAFF
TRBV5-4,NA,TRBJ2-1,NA,TGTGCCAGCAGCCCTCGGAGCGGCCTCACCTACAATGAGCAGTTCTTC,CASSPRSGLTYNEQFF
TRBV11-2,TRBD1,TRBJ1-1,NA,TGTGCCAGCAGCCTGGGGACAGGGTCTACTGAAGCTTTCTTT,CASSLGTGSTEAFF
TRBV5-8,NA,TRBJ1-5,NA,TGTGCCAGCAGCTTGGCCGGGGGGAGCAATCAGCCCCAGCATTTT,CASSLAGGSNQPQHF
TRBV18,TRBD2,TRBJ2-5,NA,TGTGCCAGCTCACCCGGACTAGGTATGGAGACCCAGTACTTC,CASSPGLGMETQYF
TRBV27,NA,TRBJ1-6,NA,TGTGCCAGCAGCTACAGGACCAGCTCCTATAATTCACCCCTCCACTTT,CASSYRTSSYNSPLHF
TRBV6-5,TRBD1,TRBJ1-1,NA,TGTGCCAGCAGTTACCGACAGGGGCGAGCTTTCTTT,CASSYRQGRAFF
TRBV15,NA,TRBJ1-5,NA,TGTGCCACCAGCACGCCCGGGTGGCCCCAGCATTTT,CATSTPGWPQHF
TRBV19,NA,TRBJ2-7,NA,TGTGCCAGTAGTATAGGGGCAGCCTACGAGCAGTACTTC,CASSIGAAYEQYF
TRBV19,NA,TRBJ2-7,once,TGTGCCAGTAGTTGGGCGGACAACTCCTACGAGCAGTACTTC,CASSWADNSYEQYF
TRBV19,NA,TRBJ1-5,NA,TGTGCCAGTAGTATGGACAGCTGGAGCAATCAGCCCCAGCATTTT,CASSMDSWSNQPQHF
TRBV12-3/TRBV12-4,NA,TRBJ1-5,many,TGTGCCAGCAGGGGGCGGTGGGATCAGCCCCAGCATTTT,CASRGRWDQPQHF
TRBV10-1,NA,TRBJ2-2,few,TGCGCCAGCAGTGTTAATTTCCCCGGGGAGCTGTTTTTT,CASSVNFPGELFF
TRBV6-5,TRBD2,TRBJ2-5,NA,TGTGCCAGCAGACGTACTAGCGGACAAGAGACCCAGTACTTC,CASRRTSGQETQYF
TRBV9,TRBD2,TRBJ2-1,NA,TGTGCCAGCAGCGCGGGACTAGCCCACAATGAGCAGTTCTTC,CASSAGLAHNEQFF
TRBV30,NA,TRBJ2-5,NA,TGTGCCTGGAGTGTTCGAGAGACCCAGTACTTC,CAWSVRETQYF
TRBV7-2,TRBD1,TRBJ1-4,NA,TGTGCCAGCAGCTTAAATAGGGACAGTACAGCCACTTTT,CASSLNRDSTATF
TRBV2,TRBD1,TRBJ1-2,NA,TGTGCCAGCAGGGGGACAGGGGGCGATATCTATGGCTACACCTTC,CASRGTGGDIYGYTF
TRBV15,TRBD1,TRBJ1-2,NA,TGTGCCACCAGCAGAGAATTAAGGGACAGGGGTTTGGGCTACACCTTC,CATSRELRDRGLGYTF
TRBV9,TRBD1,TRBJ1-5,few,TGTGCCAGCAGCGCAGACGGGACAGACAATCAGCCCCAGCATTTT,CASSADGTDNQPQHF
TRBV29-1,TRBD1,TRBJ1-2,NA,TGCAGCATTGATGGGACAGGGACGAGCTACACCTTC,CSIDGTGTSYTF
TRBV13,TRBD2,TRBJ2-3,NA,TGTGCCAGCAGCCCTCGGAGGACTAGCGGGAGTCCAGATACGCAGTATTTT,CASSPRRTSGSPDTQYF
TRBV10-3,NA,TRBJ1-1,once,TGTGCCATCAGTGACCGAGGGGGTAGGGCTGAAGCTTTCTTT,CAISDRGGRAEAFF
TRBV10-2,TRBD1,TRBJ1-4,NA,TGCGCCAGCAGTGAGCCGGGACAGGGGCATGAAAAACTGTTTTTT,CASSEPGQGHEKLFF
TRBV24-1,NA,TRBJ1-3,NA,TGTGCCACCAGTGATAGTAGGGGAACTGGAAACACCATATATTTT,CATSDSRGTGNTIYF
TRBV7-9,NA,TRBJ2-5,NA,TGTGCCAGCAGCTTGACTGTGTCTCGTCAGACTATTATCCAAGAGACCCAGTACTTC,CASSLTVSRQTIIQETQYF
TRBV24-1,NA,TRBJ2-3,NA,TGTGCCACCAGTGATTTGAACAGGGCAACAGATACGCAGTATTTT,CATSDLNRATDTQYF
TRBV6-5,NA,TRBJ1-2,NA,TGTGCCAGTTCCCGGGGACATCAGGGCGCTCACACCTTC,CASSRGHQGAHTF
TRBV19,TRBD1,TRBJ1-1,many,TGTGCCAGTAGTATGAGGGGACAGGAAGCTTTCTTT,CASSMRGQEAFF
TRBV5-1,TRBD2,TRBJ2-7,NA,TGCGCCAGCAGCGTGGGGAGCGGGGGGAACTCCTACGAGCAGTACTTC,CASSVGSGGNSYEQYF
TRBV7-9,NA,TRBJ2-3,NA,TGTGCCAGCAGCCAAGCGGGCACAGATACGCAGTATTTT,CASSQAGTDTQYF
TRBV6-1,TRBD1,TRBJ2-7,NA,TGTGCCAGCAGTGAAAGTATCGACAGGGCCTACGAGCAGTACTTC,CASSESIDRAYEQYF
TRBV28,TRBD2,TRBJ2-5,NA,TGTGCCAGCACCTCGGGGGGGGAGACCCAGTACTTC,CASTSGGETQYF
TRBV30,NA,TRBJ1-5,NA,TGTGCCTGGAGTGCCGACAGTCACCCCAATCAGCCCCAGCATTTT,CAWSADSHPNQPQHF
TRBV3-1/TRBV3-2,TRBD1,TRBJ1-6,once,TGTGCCAGCAGCCCCCTGGACAGGGGAAGTTCACCCCTCCACTTT,CASSPLDRGSSPLHF
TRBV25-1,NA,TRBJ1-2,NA,TGTGCCAGCAGTGATACTAACTATGGCTACACCTTC,CASSDTNYGYTF
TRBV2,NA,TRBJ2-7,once,TGTGCCAGCACAGTAAGGCAGGGGCCTTACGAGCAGTACTTC,CASTVRQGPYEQYF
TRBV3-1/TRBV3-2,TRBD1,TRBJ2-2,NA,TGTGCCAGCAGCCAAGACAGGGGGCAGGGCACCGGGGAGCTGTTTTTT,CASSQDRGQGTGELFF
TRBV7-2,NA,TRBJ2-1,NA,TGTGCCAGCAGCCTGCGTGGGGGCTTCGAAAGGGTCAATGAGCAGTTCTTC,CASSLRGGFERVNEQFF
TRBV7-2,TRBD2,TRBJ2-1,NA,TGTGCCTCTTCAATAGCGGGGATGTACAATGAGCAGTTCTTC,CASSIAGMYNEQFF
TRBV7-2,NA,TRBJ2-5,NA,TGTGCCAGCACCCTCGACTCCGTCGGGACCCAGTACTTC,CASTLDSVGTQYF
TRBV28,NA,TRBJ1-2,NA,TGTGCCAGCAGCCCCGGGGGTCGATATGGCTACACCTTC,CASSPGGRYGYTF
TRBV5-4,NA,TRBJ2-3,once,TGTGCCAGCAGCTCAAGACTAGACACAGATACGCAGTATTTT,CASSSRLDTDTQYF
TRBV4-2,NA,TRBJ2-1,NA,TGTGCCAGCAGCCAAGCCGGGCAGCTAGCGACCTCCTACAATGAGCAGTTCTTC,CASSQAGQLATSYNEQFF
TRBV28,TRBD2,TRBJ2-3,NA,TGTGCCAGCAGTTTACGCGGTAGCGGGAGTGGAGATACGCAGTATTTT,CASSLRGSGSGDTQYF
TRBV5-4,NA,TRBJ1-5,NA,TGTGCCAGCAGCTCCGAGGTCAATCAGCCCCAGCATTTT,CASSSEVNQPQHF
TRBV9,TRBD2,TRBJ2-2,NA,TGTGCCAGCAGCAACGGGGTGAGCGGGGGGATAGCCGGGGAGCTGTTTTTT,CASSNGVSGGIAGELFF
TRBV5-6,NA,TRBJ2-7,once,TGTGCCAGCACAGGGGCCCCCGAGAATGGAGAGCAGTACTTC,CASTGAPENGEQYF
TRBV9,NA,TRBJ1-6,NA,TGTGCCAGCAGCGTAGCTACGTACTCACCCCTCCACTTT,CASSVATYSPLHF
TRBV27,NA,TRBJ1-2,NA,TGTGCCAGCAGTTTTTTCCCACCACAGCTAGGCTACACCTTC,CASSFFPPQLGYTF
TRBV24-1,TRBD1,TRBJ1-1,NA,TGTGCCACCAGTGATTCCCGACAGGGGGCTCAGAACACTGAAGCTTTCTTT,CATSDSRQGAQNTEAFF
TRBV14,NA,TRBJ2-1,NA,TGTGCCAGCAGCTCGACGGGGAATCGATACAATGAGCAGTTCTTC,CASSSTGNRYNEQFF
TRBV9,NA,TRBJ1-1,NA,TGTGCCAGCAGCGTAGCGGCGGGACCATGGACTGAAGCTTTCTTT,CASSVAAGPWTEAFF
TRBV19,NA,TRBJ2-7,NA,TGTGCCAGTAGTATAGGGAGGGGAGAAGGGCGCTACGAGCAGTACTTC,CASSIGRGEGRYEQYF